Presented here are 8 T cell receptor beta chains from one specimen sequenced in a study of human T cells and chemical hapten exposure. The time point denotes: pre-sensitization, week 0. The treatment is: therapeutic diphenylcyclopropenone sensitization with weekly scalp DPC. TCRdb redid the calling of the RACE reads with MiXCR, one entry per CDR3 protein. The sample holds about 260,000 distinct CDR3 sequences, more than 6.5% seen once. The specimen was whole blood, collected in connection with sensitization to the hapten diphenylcyclopropenone (DPC). These receptor sequences come from a woman aged 40-49 years with alopecia areata. Some clones in this sample may be carry-over from other donors' samples.

V usage is TRBV30 and J usage is TRBJ2-1, with D perhaps being TRBD1 or TRBD2 (7 bases each). The CDR3 has 15 amino acids. V dropped 8 bases and J dropped 4 bases, with 21 bases sitting between them. Germline CDR1 reads GTSNPN; CDR2 reads SVGIG (reference sequence). The CDR3 DNA reads TGTGCCGAGGGGGCTAGCGGAGAGAGGTACAATGAGCAGTTCTTC. Its translation: CAEGASGERYNEQFF.

This chain joins TRBV6-5 and TRBJ1-1; D unresolved. Trimming pared 1 base from V and 5 bases from J, leaving 14 bases between. CDR1 is MNHEY and CDR2 is SVGAGI in the germline V gene. CDR3 length: 15 amino acids. CDR3 sequence: CASSYLNSAPTEAFF. The CDR3 DNA is TGTGCCAGCAGTTACTTAAACAGTGCCCCTACTGAAGCTTTCTTT.

This clonotype was found a few times. CDR3 amino acids: CSARGPTNEKLFF. The CDR3 nucleotides read TGCAGTGCTAGGGGACCAACTAATGAAAAACTGTTTTTT. J is TRBJ1-4 and V is TRBV20-1, with D possibly matching TRBD1 (5 bases). This CDR3 spans 13 amino acids. Germline lookup yields CDR1 DFQATT and CDR2 SNEGSKA (reference sequence). Between the trimmed V and J ends, which lost 3 bases and 0 bases, there was a span of 5 bases.

This clonotype has only a few counts. This sequence joins TRBV12-2 and TRBJ1-5; the table's D call, TRBD1, has no DNA check behind it. TRBV12-2 is termed a pseudogene. The CDR3 contains 17 residues. CDR3 sequence reads: CASRLEPTVDSNQPQHF. In DNA form, the CDR3 reads TGTGCAAGTCGCTTAGAACCGACAGTCGATAGCAATCAGCCCCAGCATTTT.

This chain joins TRBV5-1 and TRBJ2-3; maybe TRBD2 (7 bases). This CDR3 comprises 14 residues. CDR1 and CDR2 (germline): SGHRS, YFSETQ. The ends were cut back, 4 bases at V and 4 bases at J, with 13 bases in the middle. CDR3 residues: CASSRGASPDTQYF. CDR3 sequence (DNA): TGCGCCAGCAGCCGGGGGGCTAGTCCAGATACGCAGTATTTT. The full variable domain, with the rest looked up from reference TRBV5-1 and TRBJ2-3, is KAGVTQTPRYLIKTRGQQVTLSCSPISGHRSVSWYQQTPGQGLQFLFEYFSETQRNKGNFPGRFSGRQFSNSRSEMNVSTLELGDSALYLCASSRGASPDTQYFGPGTRLTVL.

The rearrangement uses TRBV7-2 and TRBJ2-1, with D perhaps TRBD1 or TRBD2 (5 bases each). Trimming pared 3 bases from V and 7 bases from J, leaving 16 bases between. The CDR3 length is 15 residues. Germline V gene sequence: CDR1 SGHTA, CDR2 FQGNSA. The CDR3 DNA reads as TGTGCCAGCAGCTTTCGGGGCCCCCTATTGAATGAGCAGTTCTTC. Amino acids: CASSFRGPLLNEQFF.

The rearrangement uses TRBV7-9 and TRBJ2-1; a weak D match, TRBD2 (5 bases). Trimming pared 0 bases from V and 6 bases from J, leaving 15 bases between. Per the germline V gene, CDR1 is SEHNR and CDR2 is FQNEAQ (reference sequence). The CDR3 contains 16 residues. CDR3 region: CASSLAGESPSNEQFF. In DNA form, the CDR3 reads TGTGCCAGCAGCTTAGCCGGGGAATCCCCCAGCAATGAGCAGTTCTTC.

This clonotype was counted many times. The rearrangement links TRBV5-1 to TRBJ2-5; 8 bases are a match to TRBD1. CDR3 length equals 16 residues. Germline assignment: CDR1 SGHRS and CDR2 YFSETQ. V shed 4 bases, J shed 2 bases, and the junction held 10 bases outside the gene matches. CDR3 amino acids: CASSPPQGGPQETQYF. For the CDR3, the DNA is TGCGCCAGCAGCCCTCCACAGGGGGGACCACAAGAGACCCAGTACTTC.